This passage covers 27 T cell receptor beta chains from one sample sequenced in a study of cytomegalovirus exposure and HLA in healthy donors. The data were produced by immunoSEQ multiplex PCR, yet TCRdb's version contains in-frame clones alone and is incomplete. Here the sample spans some 80,000 clones, about 96% being singletons. The sample was PBMCs. Receptors were obtained from a woman in her late teens or twenties in good health and CMV-seronegative.

About this clone itself: The junction differs from germline at one of its ends, possibly a read error. The CDR3 reads CASREDRGQHF. In DNA form, the CDR3 reads TGTGCCAGCAGGGAAGACAGGGGCCAGCATTTT. The chain joins TRBV2 to TRBJ1-5; 8 bases line up with TRBD1. The CDR3 runs 11 residues. The germline V gene has CDR1 SNHLY and CDR2 FYNNEI.

This clone qualifies as large. The chain's CDR3 is CASSVTGGENEQFF. The CDR3 DNA follows: TGTGCCAGCAGCGTGACAGGGGGGGAAAATGAGCAGTTCTTC. This chain connects TRBV9 to TRBJ2-1, with 9 bases fitting TRBD1. Unmatched junction bases numbered 4, after V lost 2 bases and J lost 7 bases. CDR3 size: 14 residues. Looked up from germline, CDR1 is SGDLS and CDR2 is YYNGEE.

The chain carries TRBV6-5 and TRBJ1-1, with a tentative D call TRBD1 (6 bases). This CDR3 contains 14 residues. V dropped 6 bases and J dropped 0 bases, with 11 bases sitting between them. The germline V gene encodes CDR1 MNHEY and CDR2 SVGAGI. CDR3 sequence (DNA): TGTGCCAGCAGGAGCGGACAGCTGAACACTGAAGCTTTCTTT. It is translated as CASRSGQLNTEAFF.

V is TRBV11-2 and J is TRBJ1-1; D unresolved. Trimming left V 2 bases short and J 0 bases short, with 7 bases between. This CDR3 has 14 residues. In germline, CDR1 is SGHAT, CDR2 FQNNGV. The DNA for the CDR3 is TGTGCCAGCAGCTTACAGATTATGAACACTGAAGCTTTCTTT. This gives the protein CASSLQIMNTEAFF.

A single count supports this clone. V usage is TRBV6-5 and J usage is TRBJ2-3, with D perhaps TRBD2 (5 bases). CDR3 length equals 12 residues. The ends were cut back, 2 bases at V and 11 bases at J, with 11 bases in the middle. Germline loops: CDR1 MNHEY, CDR2 SVGAGI. CDR3 sequence (DNA): TGTGCCAGCAGTTACGACACGACTATGCAGTATTTT. This gives the protein CASSYDTTMQYF.

A single count supports this clone. This sequence joins TRBV19 and TRBJ2-1, with D possibly TRBD2 on 7 matching bases. V was pared by 4 bases and J by 5 bases, with 15 bases between. The CDR3 runs 15 residues. The germline gives CDR1 LNHDA, CDR2 SQIVND (reference sequence). CDR3 in DNA: TGTGCCAGTAGTACAAACGGGGGGCCCCACAATGAGCAGTTCTTC. As protein: CASSTNGGPHNEQFF.

This chain joins TRBV7-8 and TRBJ1-1; TRBD1 matches at 7 bases. The CDR3 consists of 15 residues. Per germline, CDR1 SGHVS and CDR2 FQNEAQ. The J segment lost 3 bases and the V segment lost 5 bases, leaving 9 bases of the junction unmatched. CDR3 amino acids: CASSLRQGRDTEAFF. The CDR3 bases are TGTGCCAGCAGCCTACGACAGGGTAGGGACACTGAAGCTTTCTTT.

This clone has just one count. The V and J genes are TRBV7-8 and TRBJ2-1; D is unresolved. CDR1 is SGHVS, CDR2 FQNEAQ, per germline. The CDR3 covers 13 residues. V gave up 5 bases and J gave up 12 bases, with 17 bases separating them. The CDR3 loop is CASSPSELERQFF. CDR3 in DNA: TGTGCCAGCAGCCCCTCGGAGTTAGAGAGGCAGTTCTTC. Using reference TRBV7-8 and TRBJ2-1 for the parts outside the CDR3, the full variable domain is GAGVSQSPRYKVAKRGQDVALRCDPISGHVSLFWYQQALGQGPEFLTYFQNEAQLDKSGLPSDRFFAERPEGSVSTLKIQRTQQEDSAVYLCASSPSELERQFFGPGTRLTVL.

The CDR3 DNA reads TGTGCCAGCAGTGATCTGGGACAGGGGTATCAGCCCCAGCATTTT. Translating it yields CASSDLGQGYQPQHF. The genes are TRBV6-1 and TRBJ1-5; TRBD1 agrees at 10 bases. CDR3 length: 15 residues. V was clipped by 3 bases and J by 5 bases; unmatched bases: 4. Germline V lookup: CDR1 MNHNS, CDR2 SASEGT.

V and J are TRBV7-2 and TRBJ1-5; the D gene is possibly TRBD1 (5 bases). This CDR3 is 15 amino acids long. Germline V lookup: CDR1 SGHTA, CDR2 FQGNSA. V dropped 1 base and J dropped 4 bases, with 11 bases sitting between them. The CDR3 DNA follows: TGTGCCAGCAGCTTAGTAGGGAGGGGAAATCAGCCCCAGCATTTT. Protein sequence: CASSLVGRGNQPQHF.

The J gene is TRBJ1-4, the V gene TRBV7-9; 8 bases are a match to TRBD1. Germline V lookup: CDR1 SEHNR, CDR2 FQNEAQ (reference sequence). Trimming took 5 bases from V and 7 from J; bases not matched to a gene: 9. The CDR3 sequence is 15 residues long. CDR3 loop: CASSPRQGYGEKLFF. CDR3 sequence (DNA): TGTGCCAGCAGCCCACGACAGGGGTATGGTGAAAAACTGTTTTTT.

V gene TRBV11-2 combines with J gene TRBJ2-2; 10 bases line up with TRBD2. V gave up 1 base and J gave up 7 bases; unmatched junction bases: 12. Germline lookup yields CDR1 SGHAT and CDR2 FQNNGV. The CDR3 consists of 18 residues. The CDR3 spells CASSLVPLAGVGGGELFF. CDR3 coding DNA: TGTGCCAGCAGCTTAGTACCCCTAGCGGGAGTAGGAGGCGGGGAGCTGTTTTTT.

The rearrangement links TRBV7-8 to TRBJ1-3; D gene unclear. Per the germline V gene, CDR1 is SGHVS and CDR2 is FQNEAQ. The CDR3 spans 17 residues. Trimming cost V 1 base and J 4 bases, with 17 bases left between them. CDR3 DNA: TGTGCCAGCAGCTTAGTTATATCGGTGGAGGGCGGAAACACCATATATTTT. Protein: CASSLVISVEGGNTIYF. Filled out from reference TRBV7-8 and TRBJ1-3, the complete variable domain reads GAGVSQSPRYKVAKRGQDVALRCDPISGHVSLFWYQQALGQGPEFLTYFQNEAQLDKSGLPSDRFFAERPEGSVSTLKIQRTQQEDSAVYLCASSLVISVEGGNTIYFGEGSWLTVV.

The V call is TRBV19, the J call TRBJ1-1; D gene unclear. The ends were cut back, 7 bases at V and 4 bases at J, with 19 bases in the middle. CDR3 length: 15 amino acids. The germline V gene has CDR1 LNHDA and CDR2 SQIVND (reference sequence). The CDR3 DNA reads as TGTGCCAGTACCATGGGCCCCAAGCTGAGCACTGAAGCTTTCTTT. This translates into CASTMGPKLSTEAFF. Full variable domain (missing parts from reference TRBV19 and TRBJ1-1): DGGITQSPKYLFRKEGQNVTLSCEQNLNHDAMYWYRQDPGQGLRLIYYSQIVNDFQKGDIAEGYSVSREKKESFPLTVTSAQKNPTAFYLCASTMGPKLSTEAFFGQGTRLTVV.

This clone was detected once. The V and J genes are TRBV19 and TRBJ2-5; 7 bases are shared with TRBD2. The junction had 2 bases not matched to a gene; V was cut back by 0 bases and J by 4 bases. Germline V gene sequence: CDR1 LNHDA, CDR2 SQIVND (reference sequence). The CDR3 covers 14 residues. CDR3 residues: CASSIERGRETQYF. The CDR3 DNA follows: TGTGCCAGTAGTATAGAGCGGGGGAGAGAGACCCAGTACTTC. Full variable domain (outside the CDR3, taken from reference TRBV19 and TRBJ2-5): DGGITQSPKYLFRKEGQNVTLSCEQNLNHDAMYWYRQDPGQGLRLIYYSQIVNDFQKGDIAEGYSVSREKKESFPLTVTSAQKNPTAFYLCASSIERGRETQYFGPGTRLLVL.

The rearrangement uses TRBV7-9 and TRBJ2-1, with TRBD2 matching over 11 bases. The CDR3 is 16 residues long. V was pared by 5 bases and J by 4 bases, with 7 bases of the junction left unmatched. Germline loops: CDR1 SEHNR, CDR2 FQNEAQ (reference sequence). The CDR3 DNA reads as TGTGCCAGCAGCCCGATAGGGACTAGCGGATACAATGAGCAGTTCTTC. Translated: CASSPIGTSGYNEQFF. Full variable domain (remainder filled in from reference TRBV7-9 and TRBJ2-1): DTGVSQNPRHKITKRGQNVTFRCDPISEHNRLYWYRQTLGQGPEFLTYFQNEAQLEKSRLLSDRFSAERPKGSFSTLEIQRTEQGDSAMYLCASSPIGTSGYNEQFFGPGTRLTVL.

The chain employs TRBV11-2 and TRBJ2-5; TRBD2 aligns across 7 bases. J was trimmed by 5 bases and V by 1 base; bases with no gene match: 7. The CDR3 extends over 15 amino acids. The germline V gene has CDR1 SGHAT and CDR2 FQNNGV. The CDR3 nucleotides are TGTGCCAGCAGCTTAGCGGGAGGTTTACTGGAGACCCAGTACTTC. Amino acid sequence: CASSLAGGLLETQYF.

The genes are TRBV19 and TRBJ2-7; D unresolved. Germline V gives CDR1 LNHDA, CDR2 SQIVND (reference sequence). V lost 5 bases and J lost 1, with 6 bases in between. This CDR3 has 12 amino acids. The CDR3 region has the DNA TGTGCCAGTAGTGACACATCCTACGAGCAGTACTTC. This gives the protein CASSDTSYEQYF.

The chain links TRBV4-2 to TRBJ2-1; D is uncertain. Germline V gives CDR1 LGHNA, CDR2 YNFKEQ. Trimming shortened V by 0 bases and J by 7 bases, and 13 bases separated the two germline ends. The CDR3 is 15 residues long. The CDR3 DNA sequence: TGTGCCAGCAGCCAAGAACAAAGTGTGGTAAATGAGCAGTTCTTC. The encoded protein is CASSQEQSVVNEQFF.

This chain uses TRBV11-2 with TRBJ2-7; no firm D call. The germline V and J ends were trimmed by 2 bases and 4 bases, with 9 bases remaining between them. Germline V CDR1 and CDR2: SGHAT, FQNNGV. This CDR3 is built from 13 residues. In nucleotides, the CDR3 is TGTGCCAGCAGCTTACGAGACTTGTACGAGCAGTACTTC. It translates to CASSLRDLYEQYF.

This chain joins TRBV7-6 and TRBJ2-1, with 8 bases aligning to TRBD2. Germline V CDR1 and CDR2: SGHVS, FNYEAQ. V lost 1 base and J lost 7; bases outside the gene matches: 21. This CDR3 is built from 20 residues. In DNA, the CDR3 is TGTGCCAGCAGCTTAGTTCCCGAGGGTAGCGGGGTTACCCGACGAAATGAGCAGTTCTTC. This gives the protein CASSLVPEGSGVTRRNEQFF.

This rearrangement joins TRBV9 to TRBJ2-1; D unresolved. Trimming pared 5 bases from V and 3 bases from J, leaving 6 bases between. Germline V lookup: CDR1 SGDLS, CDR2 YYNGEE. This CDR3 has 12 residues. The CDR3 nucleotides are TGTGCCAGCAGAGACAACTACAATGAGCAGTTCTTC. It yields the protein CASRDNYNEQFF.

This clone was detected only a few times. Other DNA sequences in this sample translate to the same CDR3. The genes are TRBV27 and TRBJ2-1; D uncertain. Deletions cut 1 base from V and 0 bases from J, with 4 bases between. CDR1 is MNHEY, CDR2 SMNVEV, per germline (reference sequence). The CDR3 consists of 14 residues. This chain's CDR3 is CASSLLSSYNEQFF. CDR3 nucleotides: TGTGCCAGCAGTTTATTGAGCTCCTACAATGAGCAGTTCTTC.

V and J are TRBV6-1 and TRBJ1-1, with TRBD1 as a possible D gene (5 bases). This CDR3 has 15 residues. The V and J ends lost 8 bases and 1 base respectively, with 17 bases between them. Germline V lookup: CDR1 MNHNS, CDR2 SASEGT. The CDR3 sequence is CASLGQGFSNTEAFF. The CDR3 bases are TGTGCCAGCCTGGGGCAGGGATTTTCGAACACTGAAGCTTTCTTT.

The V gene is TRBV18, the J gene TRBJ1-1, with 8 bases that match TRBD1. Germline V gives CDR1 KGHSH, CDR2 LQKENI. CDR3 size: 17 residues. V lost 2 bases, J lost 0 bases, and 8 bases stayed unmatched. DNA of the CDR3: TGTGCCAGCTCACCAGTTGCCAGGGGGCGCATGAACACTGAAGCTTTCTTT. It encodes CASSPVARGRMNTEAFF.

This chain joins TRBV27 and TRBJ2-2; 11 positions match TRBD1. The trim removed 6 bases at V and 5 bases at J, leaving 5 bases unmatched. Looked up from germline, CDR1 is MNHEY and CDR2 is SMNVEV (reference sequence). The CDR3 extends over 15 amino acids. The CDR3 region is CASSLGQGATGELFF. CDR3 in DNA: TGTGCCAGCAGCCTCGGACAGGGGGCGACCGGGGAGCTGTTTTTT.

This rearrangement joins TRBV5-1 to TRBJ2-1, with a weak D call TRBD1 (5 bases). Trimming took off 1 base at V and 6 bases at J, with 8 bases between the two ends. Germline assignment: CDR1 SGHRS and CDR2 YFSETQ. The CDR3 consists of 13 residues. As DNA, the CDR3 is TGCGCCAGCAGCTTGACAGGCCCCAATGAGCAGTTCTTC. Amino acid sequence: CASSLTGPNEQFF.